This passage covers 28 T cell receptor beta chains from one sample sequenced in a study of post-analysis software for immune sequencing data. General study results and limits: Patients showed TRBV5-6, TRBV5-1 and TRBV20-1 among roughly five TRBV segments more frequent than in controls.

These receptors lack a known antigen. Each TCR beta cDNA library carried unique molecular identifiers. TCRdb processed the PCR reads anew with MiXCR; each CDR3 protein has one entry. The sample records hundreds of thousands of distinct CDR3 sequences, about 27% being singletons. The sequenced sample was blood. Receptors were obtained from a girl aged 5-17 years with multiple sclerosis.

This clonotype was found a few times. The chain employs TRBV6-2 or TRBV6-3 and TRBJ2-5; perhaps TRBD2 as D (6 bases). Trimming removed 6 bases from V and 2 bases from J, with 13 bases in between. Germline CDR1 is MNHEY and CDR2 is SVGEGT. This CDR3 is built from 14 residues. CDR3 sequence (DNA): TGTGCCAGCAGGATTAGCGGAGCTCAAGAGACCCAGTACTTC. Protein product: CASRISGAQETQYF.

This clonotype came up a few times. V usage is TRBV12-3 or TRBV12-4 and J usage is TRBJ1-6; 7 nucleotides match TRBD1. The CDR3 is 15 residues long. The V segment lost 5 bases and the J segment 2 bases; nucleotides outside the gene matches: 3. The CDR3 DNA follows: TGTGCCAGCAGTCAGGGACAGCCCTATAATTCACCCCTCCACTTT. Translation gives CASSQGQPYNSPLHF.

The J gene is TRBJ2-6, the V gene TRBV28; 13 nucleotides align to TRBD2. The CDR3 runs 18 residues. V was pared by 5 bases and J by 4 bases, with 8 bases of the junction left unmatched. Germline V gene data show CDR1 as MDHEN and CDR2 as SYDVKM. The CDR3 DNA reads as TGTGCCAGCAGTCCAATGGGACTAGCGGGGAAAGGGGCCAACGTCCTGACTTTC. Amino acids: CASSPMGLAGKGANVLTF.

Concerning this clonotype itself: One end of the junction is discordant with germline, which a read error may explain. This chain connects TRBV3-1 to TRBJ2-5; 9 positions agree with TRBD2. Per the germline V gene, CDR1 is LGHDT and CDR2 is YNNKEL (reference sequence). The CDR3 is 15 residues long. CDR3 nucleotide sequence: TGTGCCGGCAGCCTAGCGGGATTAAGACAGGAGACCCAGTACTTC. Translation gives CAGSLAGLRQETQYF.

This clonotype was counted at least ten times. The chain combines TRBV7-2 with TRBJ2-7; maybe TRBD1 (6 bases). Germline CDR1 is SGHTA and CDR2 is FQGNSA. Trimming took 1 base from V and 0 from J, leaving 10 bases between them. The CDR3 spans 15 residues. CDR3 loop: CASSLVSDSSYEQYF. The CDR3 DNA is TGTGCCAGCAGCTTAGTTTCGGACAGCTCCTACGAGCAGTACTTC.

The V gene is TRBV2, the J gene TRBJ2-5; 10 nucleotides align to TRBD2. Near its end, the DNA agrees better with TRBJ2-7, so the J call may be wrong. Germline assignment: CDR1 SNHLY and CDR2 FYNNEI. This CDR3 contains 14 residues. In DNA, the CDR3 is TGTGCCAGCGCCACCGGGACTAGCGCCTACGAGCAGTACTTC. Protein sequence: CASATGTSAYEQYF.

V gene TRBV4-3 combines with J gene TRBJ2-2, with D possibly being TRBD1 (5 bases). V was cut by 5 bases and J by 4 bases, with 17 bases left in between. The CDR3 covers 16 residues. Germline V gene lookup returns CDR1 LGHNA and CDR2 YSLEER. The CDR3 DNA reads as TGCGCCAGCAGCTGGGGCTACCAGGGCGGCACCGGGGAGCTGTTTTTT. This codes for CASSWGYQGGTGELFF.

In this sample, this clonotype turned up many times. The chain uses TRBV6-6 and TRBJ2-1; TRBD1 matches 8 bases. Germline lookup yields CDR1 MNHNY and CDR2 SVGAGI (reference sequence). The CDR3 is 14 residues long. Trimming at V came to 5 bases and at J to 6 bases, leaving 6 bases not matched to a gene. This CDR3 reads CASSHDRGLNEQFF. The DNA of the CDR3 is TGTGCCAGCAGTCACGACAGGGGACTCAATGAGCAGTTCTTC.

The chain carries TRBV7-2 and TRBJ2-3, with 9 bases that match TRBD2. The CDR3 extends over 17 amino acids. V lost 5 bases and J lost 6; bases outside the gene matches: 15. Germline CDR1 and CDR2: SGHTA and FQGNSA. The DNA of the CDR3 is TGTGCCAGCAGCCGTACCCCGTTAGCGGGAGTTTTGGATACGCAGTATTTT. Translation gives CASSRTPLAGVLDTQYF.

CDR3 in DNA: TGCAGTGCTAGAGGAGCGGAGACGAGACCCTACGAGCAGTACTTC. This sequence encodes CSARGAETRPYEQYF. V and J are TRBV20-1 and TRBJ2-4, with TRBD2 as a possible D gene (5 bases). Near its end, the DNA agrees better with TRBJ2-7, so the J call may be wrong. From germline, CDR1 is DFQATT and CDR2 SNEGSKA (reference sequence). CDR3 size: 15 residues.

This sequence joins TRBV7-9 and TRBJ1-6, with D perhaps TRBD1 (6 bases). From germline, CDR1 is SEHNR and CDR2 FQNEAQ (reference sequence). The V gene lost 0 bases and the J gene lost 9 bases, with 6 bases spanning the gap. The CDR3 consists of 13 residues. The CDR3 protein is CASSLAGGSPLHF. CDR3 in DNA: TGTGCCAGCAGCTTAGCAGGGGGTTCACCCCTCCACTTT.

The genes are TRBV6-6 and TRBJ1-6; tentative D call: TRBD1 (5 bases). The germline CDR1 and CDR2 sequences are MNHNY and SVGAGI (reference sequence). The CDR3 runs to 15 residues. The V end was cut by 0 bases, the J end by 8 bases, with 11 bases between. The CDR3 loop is CASSYSGGEDSPLHF. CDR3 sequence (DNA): TGTGCCAGCAGTTACTCGGGGGGGGAGGATTCACCCCTCCACTTT.

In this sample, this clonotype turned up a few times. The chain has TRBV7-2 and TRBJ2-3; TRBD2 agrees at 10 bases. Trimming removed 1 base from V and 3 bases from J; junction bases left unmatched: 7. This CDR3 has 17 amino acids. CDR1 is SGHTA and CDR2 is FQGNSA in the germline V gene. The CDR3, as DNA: TGTGCCAGCAGCTTAGGCCGACTAGCGGGTAGAACAGATACGCAGTATTTT. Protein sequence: CASSLGRLAGRTDTQYF.

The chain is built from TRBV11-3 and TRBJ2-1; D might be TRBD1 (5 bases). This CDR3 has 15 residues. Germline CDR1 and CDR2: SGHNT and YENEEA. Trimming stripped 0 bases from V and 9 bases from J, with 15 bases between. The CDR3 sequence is CASSLDLVGVGEQFF. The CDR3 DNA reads TGTGCCAGCAGCTTAGATTTGGTAGGGGTCGGTGAGCAGTTCTTC.

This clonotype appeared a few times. CDR3 residues: CSASLSLPSNQPQHF. CDR3 DNA: TGCAGTGCTAGCCTCAGTCTCCCGAGCAATCAGCCCCAGCATTTT. V is TRBV20-1 and J is TRBJ1-5; D remains unclear. Germline V gene lookup returns CDR1 DFQATT and CDR2 SNEGSKA (reference sequence). The V gene lost 3 bases and the J gene lost 1 base, with 13 bases spanning the gap. This CDR3 contains 15 residues.

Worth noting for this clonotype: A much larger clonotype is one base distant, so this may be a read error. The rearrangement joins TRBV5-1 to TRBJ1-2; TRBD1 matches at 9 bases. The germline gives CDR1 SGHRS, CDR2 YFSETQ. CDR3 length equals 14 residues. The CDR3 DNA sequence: TGCGTCAGCAGCGCCGCGACAGGGGGTCTTGGCTACACCTTC. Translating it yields CVSSAATGGLGYTF.

CDR3 protein: CASSPTRLISGNTIYF. DNA for the CDR3: TGTGCCAGCAGTCCAACACGGTTAATCTCTGGAAACACCATATATTTT. This chain uses TRBV28 with TRBJ1-3; no definite D call. Trimming shortened V by 5 bases and J by 0 bases, and 14 bases separated the two germline ends. This CDR3 comprises 16 residues. Germline V gene lookup returns CDR1 MDHEN and CDR2 SYDVKM. The full variable domain, in which reference TRBV28 and TRBJ1-3 provide the parts outside the CDR3, is DVKVTQSSRYLVKRTGEKVFLECVQDMDHENMFWYRQDPGLGLRLIYFSYDVKMKEKGDIPEGYSVSREKKERFSLILESASTNQTSMYLCASSPTRLISGNTIYFGEGSWLTVV.

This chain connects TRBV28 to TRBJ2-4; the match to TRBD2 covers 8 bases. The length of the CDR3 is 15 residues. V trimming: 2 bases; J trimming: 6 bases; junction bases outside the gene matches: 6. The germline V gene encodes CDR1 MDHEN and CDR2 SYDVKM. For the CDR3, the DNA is TGTGCCAGCAGTTTAGGTTCCGGGAGGGTAAACATTCAGTACTTC. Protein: CASSLGSGRVNIQYF. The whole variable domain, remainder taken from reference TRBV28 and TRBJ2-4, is DVKVTQSSRYLVKRTGEKVFLECVQDMDHENMFWYRQDPGLGLRLIYFSYDVKMKEKGDIPEGYSVSREKKERFSLILESASTNQTSMYLCASSLGSGRVNIQYFGAGTRLSVL.

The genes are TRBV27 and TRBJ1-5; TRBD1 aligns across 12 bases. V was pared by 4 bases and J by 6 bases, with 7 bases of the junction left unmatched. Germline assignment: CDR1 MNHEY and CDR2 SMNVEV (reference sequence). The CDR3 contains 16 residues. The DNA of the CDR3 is TGTGCCAGCAGTTCCTTGGGGGGACAGGGGGCTCAGCCCCAGCATTTT. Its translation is CASSSLGGQGAQPQHF.

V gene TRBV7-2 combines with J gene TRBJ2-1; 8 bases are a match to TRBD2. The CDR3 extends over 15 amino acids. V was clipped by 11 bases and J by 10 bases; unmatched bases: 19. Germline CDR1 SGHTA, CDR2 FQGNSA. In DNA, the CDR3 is TGTGCCGGCGCGACCGGGACTAGGGGATCTGAGGAGCAGTTCTTC. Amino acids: CAGATGTRGSEEQFF.

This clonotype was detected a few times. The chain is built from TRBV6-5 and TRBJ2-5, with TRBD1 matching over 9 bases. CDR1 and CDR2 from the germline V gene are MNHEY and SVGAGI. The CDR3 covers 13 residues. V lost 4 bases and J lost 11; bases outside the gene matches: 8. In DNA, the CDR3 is TGTGCCAGCAGTTTTCGACAGGGGGGTGAGCAGTACTTC. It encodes CASSFRQGGEQYF.

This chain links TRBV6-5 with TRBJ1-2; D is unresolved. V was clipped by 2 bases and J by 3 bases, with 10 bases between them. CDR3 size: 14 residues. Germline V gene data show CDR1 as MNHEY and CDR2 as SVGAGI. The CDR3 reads CASSYRRGDYGYTF. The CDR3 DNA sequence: TGTGCCAGCAGTTACAGGCGTGGTGACTATGGCTACACCTTC.

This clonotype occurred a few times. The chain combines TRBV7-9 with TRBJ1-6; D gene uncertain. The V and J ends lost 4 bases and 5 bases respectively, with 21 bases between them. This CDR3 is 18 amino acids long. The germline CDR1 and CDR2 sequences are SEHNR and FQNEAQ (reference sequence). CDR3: CASSSTPGGRLHNSPLHF. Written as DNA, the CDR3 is TGTGCCAGCAGCTCGACCCCAGGAGGCCGCCTCCATAATTCACCCCTCCACTTT. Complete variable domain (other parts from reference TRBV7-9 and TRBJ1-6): DTGVSQNPRHKITKRGQNVTFRCDPISEHNRLYWYRQTLGQGPEFLTYFQNEAQLEKSRLLSDRFSAERPKGSFSTLEIQRTEQGDSAMYLCASSSTPGGRLHNSPLHFGNGTRLTVT.

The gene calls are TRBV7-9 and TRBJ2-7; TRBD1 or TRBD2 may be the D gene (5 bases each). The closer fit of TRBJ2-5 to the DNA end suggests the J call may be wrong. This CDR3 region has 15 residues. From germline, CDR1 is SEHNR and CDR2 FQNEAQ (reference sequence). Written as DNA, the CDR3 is TGTGCCAGCAGCTCAGCCCGGGTGGGGGAAGGGACCCAGTACTTC. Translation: CASSSARVGEGTQYF.

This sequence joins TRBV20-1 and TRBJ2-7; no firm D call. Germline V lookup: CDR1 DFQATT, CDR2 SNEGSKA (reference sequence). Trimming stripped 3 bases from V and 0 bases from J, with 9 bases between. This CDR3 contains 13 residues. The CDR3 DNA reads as TGCAGTGCTAGGACCGTAAGCTCCTACGAGCAGTACTTC. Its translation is CSARTVSSYEQYF.

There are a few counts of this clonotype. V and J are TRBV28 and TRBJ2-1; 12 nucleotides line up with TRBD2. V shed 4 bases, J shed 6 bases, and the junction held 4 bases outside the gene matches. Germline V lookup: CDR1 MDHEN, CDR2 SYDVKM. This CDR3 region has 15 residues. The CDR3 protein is CASSSLAGGPNEQFF. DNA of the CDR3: TGTGCCAGCAGTTCTCTAGCGGGGGGGCCCAATGAGCAGTTCTTC.

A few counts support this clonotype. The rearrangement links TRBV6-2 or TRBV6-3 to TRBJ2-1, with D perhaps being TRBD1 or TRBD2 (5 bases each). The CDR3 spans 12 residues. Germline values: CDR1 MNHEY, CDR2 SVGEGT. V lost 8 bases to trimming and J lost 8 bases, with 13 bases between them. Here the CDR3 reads CASRDGGDEQFF. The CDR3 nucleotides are TGTGCCAGCCGGGACGGCGGAGATGAGCAGTTCTTC.

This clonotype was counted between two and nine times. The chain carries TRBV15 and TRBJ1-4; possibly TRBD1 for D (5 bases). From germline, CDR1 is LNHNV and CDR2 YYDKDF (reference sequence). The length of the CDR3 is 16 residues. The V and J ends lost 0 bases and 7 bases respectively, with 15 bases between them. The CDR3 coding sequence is TGTGCCACCAGCAGAGATCCAGTTCCTGGGGGTGAAAAACTGTTTTTT. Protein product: CATSRDPVPGGEKLFF.